These 29 T cell receptor beta chains were all obtained from the same sample, sequenced in a study of blood T cell repertoires in COVID-19. Here immunoSEQ multiplex PCR was the method, and the copy in TCRdb shows in-frame clones only, minus some. The table includes 81,000 or so clones, over 80% detected once. Material: peripheral blood. These receptors originate from a woman aged 55-69 years with active COVID-19.

This rearrangement joins TRBV24-1 to TRBJ1-2, with D perhaps matching TRBD1 (6 bases). There are 19 residues in the CDR3. Trimming pared 4 bases from V and 2 bases from J, leaving 25 bases between. The V gene's germline CDR1 is KGHDR and CDR2 SFDVKD. DNA of the CDR3: TGTGCCACCAGTGACCGTAATCGGGGGGGCAGGGATTGGAACTATGGCTACACCTTC. Its protein product is CATSDRNRGGRDWNYGYTF.

This chain links TRBV28 with TRBJ2-7, with 7 bases fitting TRBD1. The germline V gene has CDR1 MDHEN and CDR2 SYDVKM. With V trimmed by 6 bases and J by 0 bases, 11 bases remained unmatched. The CDR3 loop spans 16 amino acids. CDR3 loop: CASRGMTGKASYEQYF. As DNA, the CDR3 is TGTGCCAGCAGGGGGATGACAGGGAAGGCCTCCTACGAGCAGTACTTC.

The table lists this clone with a count of one. This chain links TRBV19 with TRBJ2-6; 8 nucleotides agree with TRBD1. Germline V lookup: CDR1 LNHDA, CDR2 SQIVND (reference sequence). This CDR3 comprises 17 residues. Unmatched junction bases numbered 7, after V lost 5 bases and J lost 1 base. This chain's CDR3 is CASSHGQGSSGANVLTF. CDR3 nucleotides: TGTGCCAGTAGTCACGGACAGGGATCATCTGGGGCCAACGTCCTGACTTTC. The complete variable domain, with remaining parts taken from reference TRBV19 and TRBJ2-6, reads DGGITQSPKYLFRKEGQNVTLSCEQNLNHDAMYWYRQDPGQGLRLIYYSQIVNDFQKGDIAEGYSVSREKKESFPLTVTSAQKNPTAFYLCASSHGQGSSGANVLTFGAGSRLTVL.

J is TRBJ2-3 and V is TRBV5-1, with 11 bases fitting TRBD2. Losses at the gene ends were 4 bases for V and 3 bases for J; bases not matched to a gene: 4. Germline CDR1 reads SGHRS; CDR2 reads YFSETQ. The CDR3 is 15 amino acids. The CDR3 region is CASSHPSGRTDTQYF. The CDR3, as DNA: TGCGCCAGCAGCCACCCTAGCGGGAGGACAGATACGCAGTATTTT.

This clone occurred once. The genes are TRBV10-2 and TRBJ1-1; 10 bases align to TRBD1. V shed 5 bases and J 5 bases; nucleotides not matched to a gene: 2. This CDR3 has 13 residues. Germline V lookup: CDR1 WSHSY, CDR2 SAAADI. This CDR3 is CASSRTGGTEAFF. The CDR3 nucleotides are TGCGCCAGCAGTCGGACAGGGGGGACTGAAGCTTTCTTT.

The chain uses TRBV4-2 and TRBJ2-7; 7 nucleotides align to TRBD2. V shed 2 bases and J 1 base; nucleotides not matched to a gene: 8. CDR3 length: 16 amino acids. The V gene's germline CDR1 is LGHNA and CDR2 YNFKEQ. Written as DNA, the CDR3 is TGTGCCAGCAGCCAAATCGTAACTAGCGCTTCCTACGAGCAGTACTTC. Its translation is CASSQIVTSASYEQYF.

This clone appeared a single time. The chain has TRBV28 and TRBJ2-1; 9 nucleotides line up with TRBD2. J was trimmed by 6 bases and V by 8 bases; bases with no gene match: 5. The CDR3 is 13 amino acids. Germline values: CDR1 MDHEN, CDR2 SYDVKM. The DNA for the CDR3 is TGTGCCAGCCTTAGCGGGAGTGGCAATGAGCAGTTCTTC. Protein product: CASLSGSGNEQFF.

The V gene is TRBV15, the J gene TRBJ1-3, with 11 bases aligning to TRBD1. Germline values: CDR1 LNHNV, CDR2 YYDKDF (reference sequence). The CDR3 spans 14 residues. V shed 3 bases, J shed 8 bases, and the junction held 3 bases outside the gene matches. DNA for the CDR3: TGTGCCACCAGCAGCCGGGACAGGGGGTACACCATATATTTT. Its protein is CATSSRDRGYTIYF.

The chain has TRBV6-2 or TRBV6-3 and TRBJ2-3, with 11 bases aligning to TRBD2. Losses at the gene ends were 4 bases for V and 6 bases for J; bases not matched to a gene: 3. Per the germline V gene, CDR1 is MNHEY and CDR2 is SVGEGT. This CDR3 has 14 residues. This CDR3 reads CASSSRLAGDTQYF. In nucleotides, the CDR3 is TGTGCCAGCAGTTCAAGACTAGCGGGGGATACGCAGTATTTT.

This chain connects TRBV5-1 to TRBJ2-2; possible D gene TRBD1, 6 bases. This CDR3 spans 16 amino acids. CDR1 is SGHRS, CDR2 YFSETQ, per germline. The germline V and J ends were trimmed by 6 bases and 0 bases, with 15 bases remaining between them. Here the CDR3 reads CASTRGQTTNTGELFF. The CDR3 bases are TGCGCCAGCACCCGGGGACAAACAACGAACACCGGGGAGCTGTTTTTT. Full variable domain (outside the CDR3, taken from reference TRBV5-1 and TRBJ2-2): KAGVTQTPRYLIKTRGQQVTLSCSPISGHRSVSWYQQTPGQGLQFLFEYFSETQRNKGNFPGRFSGRQFSNSRSEMNVSTLELGDSALYLCASTRGQTTNTGELFFGEGSRLTVL.

The rearrangement links TRBV11-2 to TRBJ2-1; D is possibly TRBD2 (5 bases). The CDR3 totals 15 residues. V lost 4 bases and J lost 8, with 18 bases in between. Germline CDR1 SGHAT, CDR2 FQNNGV. In DNA, the CDR3 is TGTGCCAGCAGCTACCTTAGAGGAGGTTCCGATGAGCAGTTCTTC. Encoded protein: CASSYLRGGSDEQFF.

The V call is TRBV10-3, the J call TRBJ1-2, with 8 positions matching TRBD1. Trimming removed 6 bases from V and 8 bases from J; junction bases left unmatched: 5. Germline V gene sequence: CDR1 ENHRY, CDR2 SYGVKD. The CDR3 consists of 12 residues. CDR3 region: CAISGTGEGYTF. CDR3 DNA sequence: TGTGCCATCAGCGGGACAGGAGAGGGCTACACCTTC.

This sequence joins TRBV28 and TRBJ1-1, with D possibly being TRBD1 (6 bases). Germline V gene data show CDR1 as MDHEN and CDR2 as SYDVKM. The V end lost 6 bases, the J end lost 0 bases, and 11 bases lay between the germline ends. CDR3 length: 14 amino acids. In DNA form, the CDR3 reads TGTGCCAGCAGGCCCCAGGGGATGAACACTGAAGCTTTCTTT. Encoded protein: CASRPQGMNTEAFF.

The J gene is TRBJ2-5, the V gene TRBV7-3; 12 positions agree with TRBD2. Germline V lookup: CDR1 SGHTA, CDR2 FQGTGA. V trimming: 4 bases; J trimming: 4 bases; junction bases outside the gene matches: 1. CDR3 length: 14 amino acids. For the CDR3, the DNA is TGTGCCAGCAGCTGGGGACTAGCGGGAGAGACCCAGTACTTC. Translated: CASSWGLAGETQYF.

This chain links TRBV5-5 with TRBJ2-7; 11 nucleotides align to TRBD1. V was pared by 0 bases and J by 4 bases, with 9 bases of the junction left unmatched. This CDR3 spans 17 amino acids. Germline-derived CDR1 and CDR2 are SGHKS and YYEKEE (reference sequence). The CDR3, as DNA: TGTGCCAGCAGCTTGGCCCCGGGACAGGGGGGAAAATACGAGCAGTACTTC. Its protein product is CASSLAPGQGGKYEQYF.

The chain is built from TRBV9 and TRBJ2-3, with TRBD1 matching over 8 bases. The length of the CDR3 is 17 residues. Germline assignment: CDR1 SGDLS and CDR2 YYNGEE. J gave up 4 bases and V 3 bases, and 13 bases lay outside the gene matches. In nucleotides, the CDR3 is TGTGCCAGCAGCGCCCGGGGGCAGGGGGCACGTTCAGATACGCAGTATTTT. Protein sequence: CASSARGQGARSDTQYF.

The rearrangement links TRBV3-1 (or the pseudogene TRBV3-2) to TRBJ1-2, with no clear D. Trimming pared 6 bases from V and 1 base from J, leaving 9 bases between. Germline CDR1 reads LGHDT; CDR2 reads YNNKEL (reference sequence). CDR3 length equals 13 residues. In DNA form, the CDR3 reads TGTGCCAGCAGTGAGGCTATTAACTATGGCTACACCTTC. Amino acids: CASSEAINYGYTF.

The chain couples TRBV14 to TRBJ2-5; TRBD2 matches at 9 bases. Trimming removed 4 bases from V and 5 bases from J; junction bases left unmatched: 11. Germline CDR1 SGHDN, CDR2 FVKESK. There are 16 residues in the CDR3. The CDR3 sequence: CASSPSGSGRYETQYF. In DNA, the CDR3 is TGTGCCAGCAGCCCCTCGGGTAGCGGGAGATATGAGACCCAGTACTTC.

V is TRBV3-1 (or the pseudogene TRBV3-2) and J is TRBJ2-7, with TRBD1 as a possible D gene (5 bases). The germline V and J ends were trimmed by 4 bases and 6 bases, with 19 bases remaining between them. Germline V gene data show CDR1 as LGHDT and CDR2 as YNNKEL (reference sequence). The CDR3 extends over 15 amino acids. CDR3 amino acids: CASSPFYPGPAEQYF. CDR3 nucleotides: TGTGCCAGCAGCCCCTTCTACCCAGGGCCGGCCGAGCAGTACTTC.

CDR3 bases: TGCGCCAGCAGTCGCGCGGCGGGGACTAGTTACGAGCAGTACTTC. This gives the protein CASSRAAGTSYEQYF. This chain uses TRBV23-1 with TRBJ2-7; 8 nucleotides agree with TRBD2. TRBV23-1 is reported as an ORF; its role is uncertain. This CDR3 is 15 amino acids long. The J segment lost 4 bases and the V segment lost 4 bases, leaving 9 bases of the junction unmatched.

This chain links TRBV7-9 with TRBJ2-3, with D possibly TRBD1 on 7 matching bases. From germline, CDR1 is SEHNR and CDR2 FQNEAQ (reference sequence). Trimming took off 3 bases at V and 4 bases at J, with 8 bases between the two ends. CDR3 size: 13 residues. The CDR3: CASSFRGADTQYF. The CDR3, as DNA: TGTGCCAGCAGCTTCAGGGGGGCAGATACGCAGTATTTT.

V gene TRBV14 combines with J gene TRBJ1-2; no clear D gene. The CDR3 covers 13 residues. Looked up from germline, CDR1 is SGHDN and CDR2 is FVKESK. V was pared by 4 bases and J by 2 bases, with 8 bases between. The CDR3, as DNA: TGTGCCAGCAGCCCCGGTTACAACTATGGCTACACCTTC. Protein: CASSPGYNYGYTF.

The CDR3 DNA reads as TGTGCCAGCAGCCAAGATAGGACTAGCGACGAGCAGTACTTC. This codes for CASSQDRTSDEQYF. The chain recombines TRBV3-1 (or the pseudogene TRBV3-2) with TRBJ2-7; 9 bases agree with TRBD2. With 0 bases clipped from V and 5 bases from J, the junction kept 2 bases outside the gene matches. In germline, CDR1 is LGHDT, CDR2 YNNKEL (reference sequence). This CDR3 is 14 amino acids long.

The chain combines TRBV5-4 with TRBJ1-6; perhaps TRBD1 as D (5 bases). This CDR3 contains 17 residues. Looked up from germline, CDR1 is SGHNT and CDR2 is YYREEE (reference sequence). Trimming stripped 2 bases from V and 0 bases from J, with 12 bases between. CDR3: CASSLGGAGSYNSPLHF. CDR3 nucleotides: TGTGCCAGCAGCTTAGGAGGGGCCGGCTCCTATAATTCACCCCTCCACTTT.

The CDR3 DNA is TGTGCCAGCAATATGAGAGGGTTTGGCGGGGAGCTGTTTTTT. Translating gives CASNMRGFGGELFF. This sequence joins TRBV27 and TRBJ2-2, with a possible D match to TRBD2 (5 bases). The germline V gene has CDR1 MNHEY and CDR2 SMNVEV (reference sequence). This CDR3 region has 14 residues. Trimming left V 7 bases short and J 7 bases short, with 16 bases between.

The chain couples TRBV18 to TRBJ2-7, with TRBD1 matching 8 bases. Germline-derived CDR1 and CDR2 are KGHSH and LQKENI. This CDR3 region has 17 residues. With 3 bases clipped from V and 2 bases from J, the junction kept 12 bases outside the gene matches. In nucleotides, the CDR3 is TGTGCCAGCTCACCCGGGACAGGCTTTAAGTACCCCTACGAGCAGTACTTC. As protein: CASSPGTGFKYPYEQYF.

As DNA, the CDR3 is TGTGCCAGCAGCCGCGATGTTGGGGGGAATTCACCCCTCCACTTT. This codes for CASSRDVGGNSPLHF. The rearrangement links TRBV7-2 to TRBJ1-6; a possible D gene is TRBD1 (5 bases). Germline V gene lookup returns CDR1 SGHTA and CDR2 FQGNSA. CDR3 length equals 15 residues. V dropped 5 bases and J dropped 7 bases, with 15 bases sitting between them.

This clone was observed a few times. The rearrangement links TRBV4-1 to TRBJ1-4; maybe TRBD1 (6 bases). Germline loops: CDR1 MGHRA, CDR2 YSYEKL. This CDR3 comprises 15 residues. Between the trimmed V and J ends, which lost 0 bases and 8 bases, there was a span of 13 bases. CDR3 in DNA: TGCGCCAGCAGCCAAGATGCACAGGGTGACGAAAAACTGTTTTTT. Its translation is CASSQDAQGDEKLFF.

V usage is TRBV12-3 or TRBV12-4 and J usage is TRBJ2-5; unclear D gene. The CDR3 is 11 residues long. V was shortened by 6 bases and J by 1 base, with 3 bases between the two germline ends. CDR3 sequence reads: CASSLQETQYF. In DNA form, the CDR3 reads TGTGCCAGCAGCCTCCAAGAGACCCAGTACTTC.